The source of this T cell receptor (beta chain) is a study of T cells in Graves' hyperthyroidism and ophthalmopathy. The PBMCs were sourced from fresh peripheral blood (less than 11 ml). This clonotype has just a few counts. What it binds is not known. Germline CDR1 SGDLS, CDR2 YYNGEE. This CDR3 spans 17 amino acids. Germline trimming cut 3 bases from V and 6 bases from J; bases unmatched to any gene: 14. Whole-study findings and limits: Blood also carried most thyroid clonotypes expanded above 0.001. A 13 V-J model separated ophthalmopathy from stable hyperthyroidism.

Regions amplified from RNA transcripts were the TCR beta CDR3 regions. The HTBI primer set served for first-round RT-PCR of the TCR CDR3. One entry per CDR3 protein results from TCRdb running MiXCR on the multiplex PCR reads. Counted here are about 580,000 distinct CDR3 sequences, about 15% occurring once; the ten biggest clones make up 4.5% to 6%. Sequencing used blood. This receptor was taken from a woman between 25 and 40 years old with Graves' hyperthyroidism that later progressed to Graves' ophthalmopathy. The chain uses TRBV9 and TRBJ2-2; 7 bases fit TRBD1. CDR3 sequence: CASSEGAVPPHAGELFF. The CDR3 DNA reads as TGTGCCAGCAGCGAGGGGGCAGTCCCTCCGCACGCCGGGGAGCTGTTTTTT.